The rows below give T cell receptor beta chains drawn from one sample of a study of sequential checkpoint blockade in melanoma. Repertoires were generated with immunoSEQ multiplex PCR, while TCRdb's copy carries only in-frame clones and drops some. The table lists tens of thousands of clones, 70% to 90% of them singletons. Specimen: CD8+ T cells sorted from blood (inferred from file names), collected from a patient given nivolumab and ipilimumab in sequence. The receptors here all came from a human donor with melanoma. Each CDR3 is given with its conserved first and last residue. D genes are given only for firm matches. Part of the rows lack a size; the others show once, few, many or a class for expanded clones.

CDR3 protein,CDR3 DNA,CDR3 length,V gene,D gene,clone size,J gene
CASYDRLRYYEQYF,TGTGCCAGCTATGACAGGCTACGATACTACGAGCAGTACTTC,14,TRBV28,-,-,TRBJ2-7
CASSFRDSKYEQYF,TGTGCCAGCAGTTTTCGGGACAGCAAGTACGAGCAGTACTTC,14,TRBV27,TRBD1,once,TRBJ2-7
CASSVVGARANGELFF,TGTGCCAGCAGCGTAGTGGGGGCGAGGGCCAACGGGGAGCTGTTTTTT,16,TRBV9,-,-,TRBJ2-2
CASSYSTSGRIEQFF,TGTGCCAGCAGTTACTCGACTAGCGGGAGAATTGAGCAGTTCTTC,15,TRBV6-5,TRBD2,once,TRBJ2-1
CASGVGTRIHEQFF,TGTGCTAGTGGTGTCGGGACTAGGATCCATGAGCAGTTCTTC,14,TRBV12-5,TRBD2,few,TRBJ2-1
CSVDDRGTYNEQFF,TGCAGCGTTGATGACAGGGGGACCTACAATGAGCAGTTCTTC,14,TRBV29-1,TRBD1,-,TRBJ2-1
CASSFGAGGFYGYTF,TGTGCCAGCAGTTTCGGAGCAGGGGGGTTCTATGGCTACACCTTC,15,TRBV28,TRBD1,-,TRBJ1-2
CASSRQGSGNTIYF,TGTGCCAGCAGTCGACAGGGATCGGGAAACACCATATATTTT,14,TRBV27,TRBD1,-,TRBJ1-3
CASRGDTSYEQYF,TGTGCCAGCAGGGGGGACACCTCCTACGAGCAGTACTTC,13,TRBV6-6,-,-,TRBJ2-7
CASSLGQGLDYEQYF,TGTGCCAGCAGCTTGGGGCAGGGCCTGGATTACGAGCAGTACTTC,15,TRBV5-6,-,-,TRBJ2-7
CASSTRSGQNEQFF,TGTGCCAGTAGTACCCGTTCAGGCCAAAATGAGCAGTTCTTC,14,TRBV19,-,-,TRBJ2-1
CASSTGVYYEQYF,TGTGCCAGCAGCACCGGGGTCTACTACGAGCAGTACTTC,13,TRBV11-3,-,-,TRBJ2-7
CASSAGQNTGELFF,TGTGCCAGCAGTGCTGGACAGAACACCGGGGAGCTGTTTTTT,14,TRBV6-5,-,-,TRBJ2-2
CASTPGTGVTYNEQFF,TGTGCCAGCACTCCCGGGACAGGGGTGACCTACAATGAGCAGTTCTTC,16,TRBV27,TRBD1,-,TRBJ2-1
CASSSGTSVYEQFF,TGTGCCAGCAGCTCCGGGACTAGCGTCTATGAGCAGTTCTTC,14,TRBV27,TRBD2,-,TRBJ2-1
CASSLSMGLDYYEQYF,TGTGCCAGCAGCCTATCGATGGGACTGGATTATTACGAGCAGTACTTC,16,TRBV28,-,-,TRBJ2-7
CASSQATGPRYNEQFF,TGCGCCAGCAGCCAAGCGACAGGGCCCCGCTACAATGAGCAGTTCTTC,16,TRBV4-1,TRBD1,-,TRBJ2-1
CASNLPPGTTNTEAFF,TGCGCCAGCAACCTACCTCCTGGGACAACGAACACTGAAGCTTTCTTT,16,TRBV10-2,-,-,TRBJ1-1
CASSQDIAGGTGELFF,TGCGCCAGCAGCCAAGATATCGCGGGGGGGACCGGGGAGCTGTTTTTT,16,TRBV4-1,TRBD2,-,TRBJ2-2
CASSYSVSLTEAFF,TGTGCCAGCAGTTACTCGGTGTCACTCACTGAAGCTTTCTTT,14,TRBV6-6,-,-,TRBJ1-1
CASRPTGGHTEAFF,TGTGCCAGCAGACCTACAGGGGGTCACACTGAAGCTTTCTTT,14,TRBV6-4,TRBD1,-,TRBJ1-1
CASSGTSGSSNEQFF,TGTGCCAGCAGCGGGACTAGCGGGAGCAGTAATGAGCAGTTCTTC,15,TRBV9,TRBD2,few,TRBJ2-1
CASSGRGEGYGYTF,TGTGCCAGCAGCGGGAGGGGCGAGGGGTATGGCTACACCTTC,14,TRBV9,-,-,TRBJ1-2
CASSSSRYQETQYF,TGTGCTAGCAGCAGCTCCAGGTACCAAGAGACCCAGTACTTC,14,TRBV7-7,-,-,TRBJ2-5
CASSPAQGRYEQYF,TGTGCCAGTAGTCCGGCACAGGGGCGCTACGAGCAGTACTTC,14,TRBV19,TRBD1,-,TRBJ2-7
CASSYETGNYGYTF,TGTGCCAGCAGTTACGAGACAGGGAACTATGGCTACACCTTC,14,TRBV6-6,TRBD1,-,TRBJ1-2
CASSSVAGGPGGELFF,TGTGCCAGCAGCTCGGTAGCGGGAGGCCCCGGCGGGGAGCTGTTTTTT,16,TRBV7-8,TRBD2,once,TRBJ2-2
CASSLLSSGDYGYTF,TGTGCCAGCAGCTTATTATCATCAGGGGACTATGGCTACACCTTC,15,TRBV13,-,-,TRBJ1-2
CASSHPPTGSGITGELFF,TGCGCCAGCAGCCACCCCCCCACAGGGTCGGGTATCACCGGGGAGCTGTTTTTT,18,TRBV5-1,-,-,TRBJ2-2
CASSEARLSTGELFF,TGTGCCAGCAGTGAAGCGCGGCTTAGCACCGGGGAGCTGTTTTTT,15,TRBV6-1,-,-,TRBJ2-2
CASSPGQGTLDEQFF,TGTGCCAGCAGCCCGGGACAGGGAACTCTCGATGAGCAGTTCTTC,15,TRBV7-9,TRBD1,-,TRBJ2-1
CASSPGGARTEAFF,TGTGCCAGCAGCCCAGGAGGGGCAAGGACTGAAGCTTTCTTT,14,TRBV7-3,-,-,TRBJ1-1
CTRELAGSYNEQFF,TGTACTAGGGAACTAGCGGGCTCCTACAATGAGCAGTTCTTC,14,TRBV10-3,TRBD2,-,TRBJ2-1
CASSQDRPSPGTSGDDEQFF,TGCGCCAGCAGCCAAGATAGGCCCTCTCCCGGGACTAGTGGTGATGATGAGCAGTTCTTC,20,TRBV4-3,TRBD2,-,TRBJ2-1
CASSMWSELREQFF,TGTGCCAGTAGTATGTGGTCCGAGTTACGCGAGCAGTTCTTC,14,TRBV19,-,-,TRBJ2-1
CASSQDLGHREKLFF,TGCGCCAGCAGCCAAGATCTGGGACACAGGGAAAAACTGTTTTTT,15,TRBV4-1,-,-,TRBJ1-4
CASSQDQVVKSDGYTF,TGCGCCAGCAGCCAAGATCAAGTGGTCAAGTCAGATGGCTACACCTTC,16,TRBV4-1,-,-,TRBJ1-2
CASSPGYGYTF,TGTGCCAGCTCCCCCGGGTATGGCTACACCTTC,11,TRBV11-2,-,-,TRBJ1-2
CASGAGEYYEQYF,TGTGCTAGTGGGGCAGGGGAATACTACGAGCAGTACTTC,13,TRBV12-5,-,-,TRBJ2-7
CASSAGLAGDVFF,TGTGCCAGCAGCGCCGGACTAGCGGGAGATGTGTTCTTC,13,TRBV7-9,TRBD2,few,TRBJ2-1
CATQITRRDSGANVLTF,TGTGCCACCCAGATCACCAGACGGGACTCTGGGGCCAACGTCCTGACTTTC,17,TRBV19,-,-,TRBJ2-6
CASSYTDREYSPLHF,TGTGCCAGCAGTTACACGGACAGGGAATATTCACCCCTCCACTTT,15,TRBV6-5,TRBD1,-,TRBJ1-6
CASSLSGLAGGPHEQYF,TGTGCCAGCAGCTTATCGGGACTAGCGGGAGGGCCCCACGAGCAGTACTTC,17,TRBV7-6,TRBD2,once,TRBJ2-7
CASSIGPGGSYEQYF,TGTGCCAGTAGTATAGGGCCCGGCGGGAGCTACGAGCAGTACTTC,15,TRBV19,TRBD2,-,TRBJ2-7
CATSIGPGQVAYEQYF,TGTGCCACCAGCATTGGACCGGGACAGGTTGCCTACGAGCAGTACTTC,16,TRBV15,TRBD1,-,TRBJ2-7
CASSASGTRGTGELFF,TGTGCCAGCAGCGCATCCGGGACTAGGGGTACCGGGGAGCTGTTTTTT,16,TRBV9,TRBD2,-,TRBJ2-2
CASSLQGAEHGYTF,TGTGCCAGCAGCCTTCAGGGGGCAGAGCATGGCTACACCTTC,14,TRBV13,TRBD1,-,TRBJ1-2
CSAGTGDYGYTF,TGCAGCGCCGGGACAGGGGACTATGGCTACACCTTC,12,TRBV29-1,TRBD1,-,TRBJ1-2
CASSLVVRPTHSNQPQHF,TGTGCCAGCAGCTTAGTAGTGCGGCCCACCCATAGCAATCAGCCCCAGCATTTT,18,TRBV7-2,-,-,TRBJ1-5
CASSSGLAKEQYF,TGTGCCAGCAGCTCTGGACTAGCCAAGGAGCAGTACTTC,13,TRBV7-8,TRBD2,few,TRBJ2-7